The TCR beta chain described here comes from a study of blood T cell repertoires in COVID-19. V lost 6 bases to trimming and J lost 6 bases; unmatched junction nucleotides: 13. The CDR3 loop spans 15 amino acids. Germline loops: CDR1 LNHDA, CDR2 SQIVND (reference sequence). Only in-frame clones appear in the TCRdb table, and some are missing; sequencing was by immunoSEQ multiplex PCR. The sample lists about 200,000 clones, about 90% occurring once. This clone came up a few times. Specimen: peripheral blood. The clonotype originates from an older woman with acute or convalescent COVID-19. The rearrangement joins TRBV19 to TRBJ1-1, with TRBD1 matching 7 bases. CDR3 DNA: TGTGCCAGTAGGGTTCGGACAGGTACAAGGTCTGAAGCTTTCTTT. It encodes CASRVRTGTRSEAFF.